Shown below are 25 T cell receptor beta chains from a single sample sequenced in a study of blood T cells in healthy people across ages (dated by TCRdb to 2014 to 2015). The library was made by 5' RACE. Reads for this sample came from an Illumina HiSeq 2500. A second PCR of roughly 7 to 11 cycles was performed with a sample-barcoded 5' primer and a J-beta primer mix. The public sequencing data were trimmed at Q25 with fastp and processed into clonotypes with MiXCR by TCRdb, which kept only in-frame beta chains. Each entry merges the rows of one CDR3 protein and shows their most common DNA and genes. This sample has 700,000 or so distinct CDR3 sequences in its table, and around 38% of those were observed once. The ten most abundant clones make up around 30% of the sample. The specimen was blood. These receptors all come from an older man in good health.

The gene calls are TRBV7-6 and TRBJ2-3; D could derive from TRBD1 or TRBD2 (6 bases each). Germline CDR1 and CDR2: SGHVS and FNYEAQ. CDR3 size: 16 residues. V was trimmed by 5 bases and J by 5 bases, leaving 20 bases between them. CDR3 residues: CASSPKGHLRGDTQYF. CDR3 in DNA: TGTGCCAGCAGCCCAAAGGGACATTTGCGGGGAGATACGCAGTATTTT.

The chain joins TRBV29-1 to TRBJ2-5, with TRBD1 matching over 11 bases. Germline CDR1 SQVTM, CDR2 ANQGSEA. V was pared by 8 bases and J by 9 bases, with 11 bases of the junction left unmatched. The CDR3 has 13 residues. The CDR3 DNA reads as TGCAGCCTTAGGACAGGGGGCATGGAGGCCCAGTACTTC. Its protein is CSLRTGGMEAQYF.

The J gene is TRBJ1-5, the V gene TRBV3-1, with TRBD1 identical over 9 bases. The germline CDR1 and CDR2 sequences are LGHDT and YNNKEL (reference sequence). V shed 0 bases and J 2 bases; nucleotides not matched to a gene: 5. The CDR3 has 17 amino acids. Here the CDR3 DNA reads TGTGCCAGCAGCCAAGAACAGGGGGCGATGGGCAATCAGCCCCAGCATTTT. Translation: CASSQEQGAMGNQPQHF. Complete variable domain (other parts from reference TRBV3-1 and TRBJ1-5): DTAVSQTPKYLVTQMGNDKSIKCEQNLGHDTMYWYKQDSKKFLKIMFSYNNKELIINETVPNRFSPKSPDKAHLNLHINSLELGDSAVYFCASSQEQGAMGNQPQHFGDGTRLSIL.

This chain uses TRBV6-1 with TRBJ2-1, with 14 bases fitting TRBD2. Germline V lookup: CDR1 MNHNS, CDR2 SASEGT. The CDR3 is 17 residues long. The junction had 10 bases not matched to a gene; V was cut back by 6 bases and J by 6 bases. CDR3 residues: CASSPRPGLAGVNEQFF. The DNA for the CDR3 is TGTGCCAGCAGCCCACGGCCGGGACTAGCGGGAGTCAATGAGCAGTTCTTC.

The chain employs TRBV29-1 and TRBJ2-1; D gene unclear. Germline lookup yields CDR1 SQVTM and CDR2 ANQGSEA. V was pared by 4 bases and J by 8 bases, with 9 bases between. The CDR3 has 11 residues. CDR3 sequence (DNA): TGCAGCGTTGGAAGCCTCCATGAGCAGTTCTTC. Encoded protein: CSVGSLHEQFF.

This clonotype was seen at least ten times. J is TRBJ2-3 and V is TRBV7-2; D call uncertain. The ends were cut back, 5 bases at V and 4 bases at J, with 22 bases in the middle. From germline, CDR1 is SGHTA and CDR2 FQGNSA. The CDR3 has 17 amino acids. DNA for the CDR3: TGTGCCAGCAGCCCGAGGTTGACCGAGCCCTGGTCAGATACGCAGTATTTT. Amino acids: CASSPRLTEPWSDTQYF.

V usage is TRBV21-1 and J usage is TRBJ2-3; the table's TRBD1 call for D was not verified on the DNA. TRBV21-1 constitutes a pseudogene. The CDR3 has 13 residues. DNA of the CDR3: TGTGCCAGCCCCGCGGAGAGGCCAGATACGCAGTATTTT. Its protein is CASPAERPDTQYF.

This clonotype was seen a handful of times. The chain links TRBV3-1 to TRBJ1-6; the D gene is possibly TRBD1 (5 bases). V gave up 4 bases and J gave up 6 bases, with 19 bases separating them. The CDR3 length is 17 residues. Looked up from germline, CDR1 is LGHDT and CDR2 is YNNKEL (reference sequence). CDR3 DNA sequence: TGTGCCAGCAGCCTCAGTGGGGGAATGCAGACTAATTCACCCCTCCACTTT. Translating gives CASSLSGGMQTNSPLHF. Full variable domain (remainder filled in from reference TRBV3-1 and TRBJ1-6): DTAVSQTPKYLVTQMGNDKSIKCEQNLGHDTMYWYKQDSKKFLKIMFSYNNKELIINETVPNRFSPKSPDKAHLNLHINSLELGDSAVYFCASSLSGGMQTNSPLHFGNGTRLTVT.

The table lists this clonotype with many counts. The rearrangement uses TRBV6-2 or TRBV6-3 and TRBJ2-5, with D perhaps TRBD1 (6 bases). CDR1 is MNHEY and CDR2 is SVGEGT in the germline V gene. This CDR3 is 15 amino acids long. V gave up 6 bases and J gave up 11 bases, with 25 bases separating them. Here the CDR3 reads CASSPPRGINNEQYF. The CDR3 nucleotides are TGTGCCAGCAGCCCTCCGAGGGGGATAAACAATGAGCAGTACTTC.

In its sample, this clonotype was seen a few times. The V gene is TRBV20-1, the J gene TRBJ1-2; 8 nucleotides align to TRBD1. V lost 6 bases and J lost 6; bases outside the gene matches: 12. This CDR3 has 14 amino acids. CDR1 is DFQATT, CDR2 SNEGSKA, per germline (reference sequence). CDR3 in amino acids: CSAKPDRGANGYTF. The DNA of the CDR3 is TGCAGTGCAAAACCCGACAGGGGCGCGAATGGCTACACCTTC.

This clonotype came up a few times. The chain recombines TRBV20-1 with TRBJ2-7, with 8 bases that match TRBD2. The CDR3 covers 15 residues. Germline V gives CDR1 DFQATT, CDR2 SNEGSKA (reference sequence). Trimming took 0 bases from V and 0 from J; bases not matched to a gene: 4. Here the CDR3 reads CSARDRSGGSYEQYF. CDR3 nucleotide sequence: TGCAGTGCTAGAGACCGCAGCGGGGGCTCCTACGAGCAGTACTTC.

This clonotype appeared a single time. The V call is TRBV24-1, the J call TRBJ2-1; D tentatively fits TRBD1 or TRBD2 (6 bases each). CDR3 length: 14 amino acids. Trimming took 12 bases from V and 7 from J, leaving 21 bases between them. Germline assignment: CDR1 KGHDR and CDR2 SFDVKD. Here the CDR3 reads CAVAGLGAGNEQFF. DNA for the CDR3: TGTGCCGTCGCGGGGTTGGGGGCGGGTAATGAGCAGTTCTTC.

A few counts support this clonotype. V gene TRBV7-2 combines with J gene TRBJ2-3; 9 bases match TRBD1. The V gene end was trimmed by 1 base and the J gene end by 6 bases; junction bases not matched to a gene: 5. Germline V CDR1 and CDR2: SGHTA, FQGNSA. The CDR3 loop spans 15 amino acids. CDR3 sequence (DNA): TGTGCCAGCAGCTTAGGTTACAGGGGGCGCGATACGCAGTATTTT. This sequence encodes CASSLGYRGRDTQYF.

In this sample, this clonotype turned up many times. The V call is TRBV20-1, the J call TRBJ2-5; 7 bases are shared with TRBD1. Per the germline V gene, CDR1 is DFQATT and CDR2 is SNEGSKA (reference sequence). V lost 4 bases to trimming and J lost 0 bases; unmatched junction nucleotides: 5. The length of the CDR3 is 14 residues. CDR3 amino acids: CSATDRVDQETQYF. The CDR3 coding sequence is TGCAGTGCTACCGACAGGGTGGACCAAGAGACCCAGTACTTC.

V usage is TRBV7-2 and J usage is TRBJ2-7; D gene uncertain. This CDR3 has 11 amino acids. The germline V and J ends were trimmed by 5 bases and 3 bases, with 5 bases remaining between them. Germline CDR1 SGHTA, CDR2 FQGNSA. CDR3 amino acids: CASSVDYEQYF. Written as DNA, the CDR3 is TGTGCCAGCAGCGTGGACTACGAGCAGTACTTC.

The chain is built from TRBV5-1 and TRBJ1-2; D gene uncertain. V lost 4 bases to trimming and J lost 4 bases, with 14 bases between them. CDR1 is SGHRS and CDR2 is YFSETQ in the germline V gene. The CDR3 runs 14 residues. The CDR3 is CASSPMGQSYGYTF. For the CDR3, the DNA is TGCGCCAGCAGCCCTATGGGCCAGAGCTATGGCTACACCTTC.

This clonotype was observed a single time. This may be a read error, as it is one base from a much larger clone. The rearrangement joins TRBV20-1 to TRBJ2-5, with 8 nucleotides matching TRBD1. The CDR3 has 13 amino acids. Germline CDR1 DFQATT, CDR2 SNEGSKA (reference sequence). Trimming cost V 5 bases and J 12 bases; bases outside gene matches: 14. In DNA, the CDR3 is TGCAGTGCTCAACAGGGGGACTTCCCCTTAGAGTACTTC. This translates into CSAQQGDFPLEYF.

A few counts support this clonotype. This chain joins TRBV28 and TRBJ2-1; 9 nucleotides line up with TRBD2. After removal of 7 bases from V and 4 bases from J, the junction contained 8 bases not matched to a gene. Germline V CDR1 and CDR2: MDHEN, SYDVKM. The CDR3 loop spans 15 amino acids. DNA for the CDR3: TGTGCCAGCAATCCAATGACTAGCGGTTACAATGAGCAGTTCTTC. Protein sequence: CASNPMTSGYNEQFF.

The J gene is TRBJ2-4, the V gene TRBV20-1; TRBD1 matches 12 bases. Unmatched junction bases numbered 11, after V lost 5 bases and J lost 0 bases. The CDR3 is made up of 18 amino acids. Germline values: CDR1 DFQATT, CDR2 SNEGSKA (reference sequence). CDR3 in amino acids: CSAPRDRGRESAKNIQYF. CDR3 coding DNA: TGCAGTGCTCCCCGGGACAGGGGGCGTGAGTCAGCCAAAAACATTCAGTACTTC.

The sample holds many counts of this clonotype. The V call is TRBV5-1, the J call TRBJ2-5; possibly TRBD1 for D (6 bases). V was pared by 4 bases and J by 2 bases, with 12 bases between. This CDR3 is 14 amino acids long. CDR1 and CDR2 from the germline V gene are SGHRS and YFSETQ. The CDR3 DNA is TGCGCCAGCAGCCCCGGACAGTCACAAGAGACCCAGTACTTC. This gives the protein CASSPGQSQETQYF.

The rearrangement joins TRBV18 to TRBJ1-1; 7 nucleotides match TRBD1. The germline gives CDR1 KGHSH, CDR2 LQKENI. CDR3 length: 17 amino acids. J was trimmed by 2 bases and V by 0 bases; bases with no gene match: 9. CDR3 loop: CASSPPGAGGLNTEAFF. The CDR3 region has the DNA TGTGCCAGCTCACCACCGGGGGCAGGGGGATTAAACACTGAAGCTTTCTTT.

The chain couples TRBV4-3 to TRBJ2-3, with D possibly matching TRBD2 (5 bases). The CDR3 length is 14 residues. The ends were cut back, 5 bases at V and 2 bases at J, with 11 bases in the middle. The germline V gene has CDR1 LGHNA and CDR2 YSLEER. This CDR3 reads CASSKADFTDTQYF. The CDR3 bases are TGCGCCAGCAGCAAGGCGGACTTCACAGATACGCAGTATTTT.

Comments on this clonotype: This may be a read error: a much more frequent sequence differs by one nucleotide. The V and J genes are TRBV20-1 and TRBJ1-1; D gene unclear. This CDR3 is 10 amino acids long. V was clipped by 6 bases and J by 5 bases, with 7 bases between them. The germline V gene encodes CDR1 DFQATT and CDR2 SNEGSKA (reference sequence). The CDR3 sequence is CSATPTEAFF. DNA of the CDR3: TGCAGTGCAACACCGACTGAAGCTTTCTTT.

This clonotype was observed at least ten times. The chain uses TRBV5-5 and TRBJ2-7, with D possibly matching TRBD1 (5 bases). Germline V gene sequence: CDR1 SGHKS, CDR2 YYEKEE (reference sequence). This CDR3 is 15 amino acids long. V was clipped by 0 bases and J by 0 bases, with 10 bases between them. CDR3 in amino acids: CASSLGPGASYEQYF. The CDR3 nucleotides are TGTGCCAGCAGCTTGGGACCTGGGGCCTCCTACGAGCAGTACTTC.

The chain is built from TRBV20-1 and TRBJ2-5, with 9 bases lining up with TRBD1. From germline, CDR1 is DFQATT and CDR2 SNEGSKA (reference sequence). The trim removed 6 bases at V and 0 bases at J, leaving 8 bases unmatched. The CDR3 is 15 amino acids. CDR3 region: CSAPPGQGYQETQYF. The CDR3 DNA reads as TGCAGTGCACCCCCGGGACAGGGATACCAAGAGACCCAGTACTTC.